This T cell receptor beta chain was documented in a study of monozygotic twins with cystic fibrosis. Whole-study findings and limits: J usage was most co-twin-similar in 8 of 16 pairs, V in 13.

As regards this clone: The antigen is undetermined.

Generated by immunoSEQ multiplex PCR, the TCRdb table keeps only in-frame clones and is missing some. Among 9,500 to 14,000 clones listed, roughly 96% were seen once. Germline CDR1 is MNHEY and CDR2 is SMNVEV (reference sequence). The V gene lost 2 bases and the J gene lost 1 base, with 5 bases spanning the gap. The CDR3 loop spans 14 amino acids. The sample taken for sequencing was blood. The receptor's source is a boy younger than 18 with cystic fibrosis. The chain employs TRBV27 and TRBJ2-2; no firm D call. CDR3 sequence reads: CASSLRQNTGELFF. The CDR3 DNA sequence: TGTGCCAGCAGTTTAAGACAGAACACCGGGGAGCTGTTTTTT.